Shown below are 10 T cell receptor beta chains from a single sample sequenced in a study of T cell responses to AZD1222 COVID-19 vaccine. Produced via immunoSEQ multiplex PCR; TCRdb's table is partial and in-frame only. The sample yields tens of thousands of clones, 89% seen once. This material consisted of peripheral blood, taken on day 0 of AZD1222 vaccination. The source is an adult in good health.

The chain uses TRBV11-2 and TRBJ1-4; the D is unclear. CDR1 is SGHAT and CDR2 is FQNNGV in the germline V gene. V lost 5 bases and J 0 bases, leaving 10 bases between the germline ends. The CDR3 covers 15 residues. The CDR3 region is CASSPVWATNEKLFF. Written as DNA, the CDR3 is TGTGCCAGCAGCCCCGTCTGGGCAACTAATGAAAAACTGTTTTTT. Filled out from reference TRBV11-2 and TRBJ1-4, the complete variable domain reads EAGVAQSPRYKIIEKRQSVAFWCNPISGHATLYWYQQILGQGPKLLIQFQNNGVVDDSQLPKDRFSAERLKGVDSTLKIQPAKLEDSAVYLCASSPVWATNEKLFFGSGTQLSVL.

This clone appeared once. The chain has TRBV12-5 and TRBJ1-5, with 11 bases lining up with TRBD1. This CDR3 region has 15 residues. CDR1 is LGHNT and CDR2 is FRNRAP in the germline V gene. Germline trimming cut 4 bases from V and 1 base from J; bases unmatched to any gene: 0. CDR3 loop: CASGWTGGSNQPQHF. For the CDR3, the DNA is TGTGCTAGTGGTTGGACAGGGGGCAGCAATCAGCCCCAGCATTTT.

This chain connects TRBV30 to TRBJ1-1; D unresolved. The germline V and J ends were trimmed by 0 bases and 5 bases, with 4 bases remaining between them. Germline values: CDR1 GTSNPN, CDR2 SVGIG (reference sequence). The CDR3 runs to 11 residues. CDR3 sequence reads: CAWSVQTEAFF. CDR3 DNA sequence: TGTGCCTGGAGTGTCCAGACTGAAGCTTTCTTT.

The V and J genes are TRBV5-1 and TRBJ2-2; no firm D call. CDR1 is SGHRS, CDR2 YFSETQ, per germline. V lost 0 bases to trimming and J lost 7 bases, with 13 bases between them. CDR3 length: 15 residues. CDR3 coding DNA: TGCGCCAGCAGCTTGGGAGTACCCAGCAGCGGGGAGCTGTTTTTT. The encoded protein is CASSLGVPSSGELFF.

The chain recombines TRBV30 with TRBJ1-6; D gene ambiguous. Germline CDR1 GTSNPN, CDR2 SVGIG (reference sequence). The CDR3 totals 16 residues. With 0 bases removed from V and 0 bases from J, the gap between germline ends came to 9 bases. CDR3 in amino acids: CAWSVRASSYNSPLHF. The CDR3 bases are TGTGCCTGGAGTGTACGAGCGAGCTCCTATAATTCACCCCTCCACTTT.

The chain links TRBV9 to TRBJ1-6; 10 bases agree with TRBD1. V lost 1 base, J lost 1 base, and 5 bases stayed unmatched. This CDR3 comprises 18 residues. Germline V CDR1 and CDR2: SGDLS, YYNGEE. The CDR3: CASSVWRQGASYNSPLHF. CDR3 DNA: TGTGCCAGCAGCGTATGGCGACAGGGGGCTTCCTATAATTCACCCCTCCACTTT.

The chain combines TRBV3-1 (or the pseudogene TRBV3-2) with TRBJ1-6; unclear D gene. Germline CDR1 LGHDT, CDR2 YNNKEL (reference sequence). Trimming pared 3 bases from V and 10 bases from J, leaving 10 bases between. The CDR3 contains 13 residues. CDR3 region: CASSQMGGSPLHF. CDR3 DNA sequence: TGTGCCAGCAGCCAGATGGGCGGCTCACCCCTCCACTTT.

The CDR3 nucleotides are TGTGCCAGCAGTATCTGGGCGGTGTCTAGCGGGAGTCCCTCCACTTATGAGCAGTTCTTC. It specifies CASSIWAVSSGSPSTYEQFF. The chain is built from TRBV28 and TRBJ2-1; TRBD2 agrees at 10 bases. CDR1 and CDR2 (germline): MDHEN, SYDVKM. V was pared by 5 bases and J by 8 bases, with 24 bases of the junction left unmatched. The CDR3 covers 20 residues.

V and J are TRBV6-6 and TRBJ1-2, with 10 positions matching TRBD1. This CDR3 spans 15 amino acids. V trimming: 6 bases; J trimming: 3 bases; junction bases outside the gene matches: 7. Germline-derived CDR1 and CDR2 are MNHNY and SVGAGI (reference sequence). CDR3 in DNA: TGTGCCAGCAGCCAGACCGGGACAGGGGACTATGGCTACACCTTC. Translation: CASSQTGTGDYGYTF.

The chain carries TRBV5-1 and TRBJ1-4; 7 bases match TRBD1. With V trimmed by 0 bases and J by 7 bases, 9 bases remained unmatched. Germline-derived CDR1 and CDR2 are SGHRS and YFSETQ. The CDR3 has 16 residues. In nucleotides, the CDR3 is TGCGCCAGCAGCTTGGGGGATTCGACAGGGACTGAAAAACTGTTTTTT. Its translation: CASSLGDSTGTEKLFF. The whole variable domain, remainder taken from reference TRBV5-1 and TRBJ1-4, is KAGVTQTPRYLIKTRGQQVTLSCSPISGHRSVSWYQQTPGQGLQFLFEYFSETQRNKGNFPGRFSGRQFSNSRSEMNVSTLELGDSALYLCASSLGDSTGTEKLFFGSGTQLSVL.